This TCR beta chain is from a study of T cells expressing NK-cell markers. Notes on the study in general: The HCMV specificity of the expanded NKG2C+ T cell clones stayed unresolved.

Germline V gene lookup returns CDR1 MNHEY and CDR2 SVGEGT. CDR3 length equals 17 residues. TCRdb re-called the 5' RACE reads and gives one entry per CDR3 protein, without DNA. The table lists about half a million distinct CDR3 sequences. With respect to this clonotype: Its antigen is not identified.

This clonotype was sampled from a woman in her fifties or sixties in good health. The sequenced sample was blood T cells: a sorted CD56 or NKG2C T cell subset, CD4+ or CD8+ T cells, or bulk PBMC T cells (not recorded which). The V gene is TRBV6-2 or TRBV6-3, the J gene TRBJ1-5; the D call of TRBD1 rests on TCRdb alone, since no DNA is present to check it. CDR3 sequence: CASSPVGAGTSNQPQHF.